Following are 24 T cell receptor beta chains from one sample sequenced in a study of T cell changes during pregnancy in multiple sclerosis. TCRdb keeps only in-frame clones here, not all; method: immunoSEQ multiplex PCR. The table lists about 40,000 clones, about 92% of them singletons. Here the sequenced sample was peripheral blood, taken before pregnancy. Receptor source: a female donor with multiple sclerosis, enrolled in a pregnancy study.

The chain combines TRBV27 with TRBJ2-3, with D hard to call. Trimming stripped 5 bases from V and 0 bases from J, with 12 bases between. This CDR3 is built from 15 residues. Germline assignment: CDR1 MNHEY and CDR2 SMNVEV (reference sequence). The CDR3 DNA reads TGTGCCAGCAGTGGGTTAGCACATAGCACAGATACGCAGTATTTT. This sequence encodes CASSGLAHSTDTQYF.

The chain joins TRBV19 to TRBJ1-1, with a possible D match to TRBD1 (6 bases). Germline-derived CDR1 and CDR2 are LNHDA and SQIVND (reference sequence). Trimming cost V 3 bases and J 0 bases, with 14 bases left between them. The CDR3 extends over 16 amino acids. Here the CDR3 DNA reads TGTGCCAGTAGTATGCACCTGGACAGCGTGAACACTGAAGCTTTCTTT. Its protein product is CASSMHLDSVNTEAFF. The variable domain in full, with the rest retrieved from reference TRBV19 and TRBJ1-1, is DGGITQSPKYLFRKEGQNVTLSCEQNLNHDAMYWYRQDPGQGLRLIYYSQIVNDFQKGDIAEGYSVSREKKESFPLTVTSAQKNPTAFYLCASSMHLDSVNTEAFFGQGTRLTVV.

The chain recombines TRBV5-6 with TRBJ1-4; D is unresolved. Germline V gives CDR1 SGHDT, CDR2 YYEEEE. There are 18 residues in the CDR3. V was cut by 0 bases and J by 0 bases, with 15 bases left in between. The CDR3 here is CASSLATREVATNEKLFF. CDR3 bases: TGTGCCAGCAGCTTGGCCACCCGAGAGGTTGCAACTAATGAAAAACTGTTTTTT.

The chain employs TRBV9 and TRBJ2-1; possibly TRBD2 for D (7 bases). V was pared by 4 bases and J by 9 bases, with 14 bases between. The CDR3 is 13 amino acids. Germline CDR1 and CDR2: SGDLS and YYNGEE. The CDR3 here is CASSTGGGGEQFF. In DNA, the CDR3 is TGTGCCAGCAGCACGGGGGGCGGGGGTGAGCAGTTCTTC.

This clone was found once. V usage is TRBV7-9 and J usage is TRBJ2-1; 8 bases match TRBD1. V lost 4 bases to trimming and J lost 10 bases; unmatched junction nucleotides: 12. This CDR3 is built from 15 residues. Germline CDR1 is SEHNR and CDR2 is FQNEAQ (reference sequence). CDR3 region: CASSYRQGPPREQFF. CDR3 sequence (DNA): TGTGCCAGCAGCTATCGACAGGGGCCACCGAGGGAGCAGTTCTTC.

This clone occurred a few times. The CDR3 DNA reads as TGTGCCAGCACCGGGGGGGGCTATGGCTACACCTTC. Its translation is CASTGGGYGYTF. The V call is TRBV7-2, the J call TRBJ1-2, with D perhaps matching TRBD1 (5 bases). CDR1 SGHTA and CDR2 FQGNSA come from the germline V gene. V was trimmed by 7 bases and J by 4 bases, leaving 10 bases between them. The CDR3 spans 12 residues.

The chain carries TRBV2 and TRBJ2-7; 8 nucleotides agree with TRBD1. This CDR3 region has 16 residues. V lost 6 bases, J lost 4 bases, and 14 bases stayed unmatched. Germline CDR1 SNHLY, CDR2 FYNNEI. The CDR3 DNA reads as TGTGCCAGCAGGAACCAGGGGGCGCAAAGCTCATACGAGCAGTACTTC. Its translation: CASRNQGAQSSYEQYF.

The rearrangement uses TRBV28 and TRBJ1-4; TRBD1 aligns across 9 bases. The ends lost 4 bases at V and 3 bases at J; junction bases unmatched: 6. The CDR3 is 16 residues long. The germline CDR1 and CDR2 sequences are MDHEN and SYDVKM. CDR3 region: CASSSQGAKANEKLFF. The CDR3 nucleotides read TGTGCCAGCAGTTCACAGGGGGCTAAGGCTAATGAAAAACTGTTTTTT.

This chain connects TRBV7-2 to TRBJ2-1, with TRBD2 identical over 13 bases. In germline, CDR1 is SGHTA, CDR2 FQGNSA. The CDR3 has 19 residues. The V and J ends lost 4 bases and 0 bases, in that order; junction bases with no gene match: 9. CDR3: CASSSGGLAGLGSYNEQFF. DNA of the CDR3: TGTGCCAGCAGCTCCGGGGGACTAGCGGGACTCGGCTCCTACAATGAGCAGTTCTTC.

This rearrangement joins TRBV4-1 to TRBJ2-7, with D possibly matching TRBD2 (6 bases). This CDR3 is 14 amino acids long. V dropped 0 bases and J dropped 3 bases, with 9 bases sitting between them. Germline lookup yields CDR1 MGHRA and CDR2 YSYEKL. The CDR3 coding sequence is TGCGCCAGCAGCCAAGATCGGAGGGGCTACGAGCAGTACTTC. This translates into CASSQDRRGYEQYF.

This chain connects TRBV7-9 to TRBJ2-7; D remains ambiguous. Deletions cut 1 base from V and 6 bases from J, with 13 bases between. The CDR3 extends over 14 amino acids. Germline V CDR1 and CDR2: SEHNR, FQNEAQ (reference sequence). Here the CDR3 DNA reads TGTGCCAGCAGCTTAGAATCCAGACTGGGCGAGCAGTACTTC. Its translation: CASSLESRLGEQYF.

The V call is TRBV5-1, the J call TRBJ2-3, with D unclear. V was trimmed by 0 bases and J by 2 bases, leaving 7 bases between them. CDR1 is SGHRS and CDR2 is YFSETQ in the germline V gene. The CDR3 extends over 14 amino acids. CDR3 residues: CASSLGGPTDTQYF. The CDR3, as DNA: TGCGCCAGCAGCTTGGGAGGCCCCACAGATACGCAGTATTTT.

This chain links TRBV5-1 with TRBJ2-3; 12 bases are a match to TRBD2. The CDR3 sequence is 16 residues long. With V trimmed by 1 base and J by 4 bases, 4 bases remained unmatched. The germline CDR1 and CDR2 sequences are SGHRS and YFSETQ. The DNA for the CDR3 is TGCGCCAGCAGCTTGAGGACTAGCGGGAAGTCAGATACGCAGTATTTT. Translation gives CASSLRTSGKSDTQYF.

A few counts support this clone. V and J are TRBV6-1 and TRBJ2-5; the match to TRBD2 covers 10 bases. CDR3 length: 15 residues. Trimming cost V 6 bases and J 0 bases; bases outside gene matches: 4. Germline CDR1 MNHNS, CDR2 SASEGT. The CDR3 DNA is TGTGCCAGCAGCCGGCTAGCGGGAGACCAAGAGACCCAGTACTTC. Amino acid sequence: CASSRLAGDQETQYF.

This chain uses TRBV6-6 with TRBJ1-3; D is possibly TRBD1 (5 bases). Germline CDR1 and CDR2: MNHNY and SVGAGI (reference sequence). The CDR3 extends over 12 amino acids. The V end was cut by 7 bases, the J end by 8 bases, with 12 bases between. The CDR3 region has the DNA TGTGCCAGCAATACGACAGAGGACACCATATATTTT. Amino acids: CASNTTEDTIYF.

The rearrangement joins TRBV30 to TRBJ1-5; TRBD1 might be the D (5 bases). Germline lookup yields CDR1 GTSNPN and CDR2 SVGIG (reference sequence). This CDR3 contains 13 residues. The V and J ends lost 4 bases and 5 bases respectively, with 12 bases between them. The CDR3 loop is CAWNQGLYQPQHF. Written as DNA, the CDR3 is TGTGCCTGGAACCAGGGTCTATATCAGCCCCAGCATTTT.

The CDR3 sequence: CAISEAGANQPQHF. The CDR3 bases are TGTGCCATCAGTGAAGCGGGGGCCAATCAGCCCCAGCATTTT. The rearrangement links TRBV10-3 to TRBJ1-5, with D possibly being TRBD1 (6 bases). Germline V gives CDR1 ENHRY, CDR2 SYGVKD. The germline V and J ends were trimmed by 3 bases and 3 bases, with 9 bases remaining between them. This CDR3 comprises 14 residues.

This chain uses TRBV2 with TRBJ2-6; 8 bases match TRBD1. The CDR3 is made up of 17 amino acids. Trimming cost V 10 bases and J 4 bases; bases outside gene matches: 15. Germline CDR1 is SNHLY and CDR2 is FYNNEI. The CDR3 DNA reads as TGTGCCACCCCCGGGCAGGGGGCGAGTTCAGGGGCCAACGTCCTGACTTTC. It is translated as CATPGQGASSGANVLTF.

This clone was seen just once. V usage is TRBV5-1 and J usage is TRBJ1-1, with D hard to call. CDR3 length: 14 amino acids. Trimming took 2 bases from V and 2 from J, leaving 10 bases between them. CDR1 is SGHRS, CDR2 YFSETQ, per germline. CDR3 bases: TGCGCCAGCAGCTTTTCTTACATTAACACTGAAGCTTTCTTT. Its translation is CASSFSYINTEAFF.

Only a few counts were recorded for this clone. The chain carries TRBV19 and TRBJ1-4; unclear D gene. The CDR3 is made up of 15 amino acids. V was trimmed by 2 bases and J by 8 bases, leaving 15 bases between them. Germline V gene data show CDR1 as LNHDA and CDR2 as SQIVND (reference sequence). The CDR3 spells CASSIFANRVEKLFF. CDR3 DNA: TGTGCCAGTAGTATATTTGCAAATCGAGTAGAAAAACTGTTTTTT.

In DNA form, the CDR3 reads TGTGCCAGCAGCTTCGGCGGGGGAGGCACAGATACGCAGTATTTT. Translation gives CASSFGGGGTDTQYF. V and J are TRBV7-9 and TRBJ2-3; 7 bases fit TRBD2. The CDR3 totals 15 residues. Germline trimming cut 3 bases from V and 1 base from J; bases unmatched to any gene: 4. Germline CDR1 is SEHNR and CDR2 is FQNEAQ (reference sequence). Together with reference TRBV7-9 and TRBJ2-3, the CDR3 gives the full variable domain: DTGVSQNPRHKITKRGQNVTFRCDPISEHNRLYWYRQTLGQGPEFLTYFQNEAQLEKSRLLSDRFSAERPKGSFSTLEIQRTEQGDSAMYLCASSFGGGGTDTQYFGPGTRLTVL.

The chain joins TRBV11-1 to TRBJ1-3; D not resolved. Trimming cost V 2 bases and J 4 bases, with 9 bases left between them. Germline V gene sequence: CDR1 SGHAT, CDR2 FQDESV (reference sequence). CDR3 length equals 14 residues. In DNA, the CDR3 is TGTGCCAGCAGCTTATATTCTTCCGGAAACACCATATATTTT. This encodes CASSLYSSGNTIYF.

The chain couples TRBV7-9 to TRBJ1-2; possibly TRBD1 for D (6 bases). The CDR3 has 12 amino acids. The germline V and J ends were trimmed by 2 bases and 8 bases, with 9 bases remaining between them. Per germline, CDR1 SEHNR and CDR2 FQNEAQ (reference sequence). CDR3 sequence (DNA): TGTGCCAGCAGCTTACGACAGGAAGGCTACACCTTC. This codes for CASSLRQEGYTF.

The V gene is TRBV10-1, the J gene TRBJ2-7; D is possibly TRBD2 (6 bases). Germline lookup yields CDR1 WNHNN and CDR2 SYGVQD (reference sequence). The length of the CDR3 is 16 residues. Trimming cost V 0 bases and J 3 bases, with 15 bases left between them. CDR3 sequence (DNA): TGCGCCAGCAGTGAGTCGGCGGGAAAGGGATACTACGAGCAGTACTTC. It yields the protein CASSESAGKGYYEQYF.